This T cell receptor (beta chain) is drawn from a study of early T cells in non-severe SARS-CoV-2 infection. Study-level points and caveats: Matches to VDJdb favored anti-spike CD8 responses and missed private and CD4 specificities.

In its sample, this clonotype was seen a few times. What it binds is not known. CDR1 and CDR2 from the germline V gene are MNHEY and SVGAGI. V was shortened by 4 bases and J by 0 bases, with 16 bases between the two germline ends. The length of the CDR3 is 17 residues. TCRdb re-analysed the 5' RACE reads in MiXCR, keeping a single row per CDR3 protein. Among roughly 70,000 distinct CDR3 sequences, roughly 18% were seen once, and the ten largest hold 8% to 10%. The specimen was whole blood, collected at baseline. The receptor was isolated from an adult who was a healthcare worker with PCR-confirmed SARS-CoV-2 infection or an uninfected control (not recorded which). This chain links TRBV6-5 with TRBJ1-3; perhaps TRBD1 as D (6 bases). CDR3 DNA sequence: TGTGCCAGCAGTTCCACACGACAGGCCTTCTCTGGAAACACCATATATTTT. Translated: CASSSTRQAFSGNTIYF.